These 32 T cell receptor beta chains originate from one sample sequenced in a study of blood T cell repertoires in COVID-19. Generated by immunoSEQ multiplex PCR, the TCRdb table keeps only in-frame clones and is missing some. The table shows roughly 16,000 clones, with 65% to 90% occurring only once. The source material was peripheral blood. The receptors shown here come from an elderly man with active COVID-19.

This chain joins TRBV6-2 or TRBV6-3 and TRBJ1-5; 10 nucleotides agree with TRBD1. V shed 2 bases, J shed 5 bases, and the junction held 3 bases outside the gene matches. The CDR3 runs 15 residues. Looked up from germline, CDR1 is MNHEY and CDR2 is SVGEGT. The CDR3 DNA reads as TGTGCCAGCAGTTACCGCGGGACAGGGGATCAGCCCCAGCATTTT. Protein: CASSYRGTGDQPQHF.

The chain uses TRBV5-6 and TRBJ1-4, with D possibly being TRBD1 (5 bases). This CDR3 has 15 amino acids. Germline V gene lookup returns CDR1 SGHDT and CDR2 YYEEEE. Deletions cut 5 bases from V and 6 bases from J, with 17 bases between. CDR3 protein: CASSSLTARDEKLFF. The CDR3 DNA follows: TGTGCCAGCAGTTCCTTGACAGCTAGGGATGAAAAACTGTTTTTT.

The chain couples TRBV7-9 to TRBJ2-1; 7 bases line up with TRBD1. V dropped 5 bases and J dropped 6; count of bases not matched to a gene: 10. The CDR3 runs 15 residues. Germline V CDR1 and CDR2: SEHNR, FQNEAQ (reference sequence). The CDR3 protein is CASSTADRIANEQFF. CDR3 nucleotide sequence: TGTGCCAGCAGCACCGCGGACAGGATTGCCAATGAGCAGTTCTTC.

The chain is built from TRBV7-2 and TRBJ2-7, with D possibly matching TRBD2 (6 bases). The CDR3 consists of 16 residues. Germline V gene data show CDR1 as SGHTA and CDR2 as FQGNSA. V lost 5 bases and J lost 0, with 17 bases in between. The CDR3 is CASSPRGGRSSYEQYF. Written as DNA, the CDR3 is TGTGCCAGCAGCCCGCGCGGAGGGCGGAGCTCCTACGAGCAGTACTTC.

V gene TRBV29-1 combines with J gene TRBJ2-2, with D perhaps matching TRBD1 (8 bases). The CDR3 covers 14 residues. V was pared by 5 bases and J by 7 bases, with 17 bases between. Germline V lookup: CDR1 SQVTM, CDR2 ANQGSEA. CDR3 region: CSVLNRGEGGELFF. CDR3 DNA: TGCAGCGTTCTAAACAGGGGGGAGGGCGGGGAGCTGTTTTTT.

The chain has TRBV10-3 and TRBJ2-5; the match to TRBD2 covers 9 bases. The CDR3 consists of 13 residues. Germline CDR1 is ENHRY and CDR2 is SYGVKD. Trimming took 10 bases from V and 1 from J; bases not matched to a gene: 4. In DNA, the CDR3 is TGTGCCACCTTTAGCGGGAGCCAAGAGACCCAGTACTTC. Translation gives CATFSGSQETQYF.

The chain's CDR3 is CATSRDRRGGDTGELFF. CDR3 sequence (DNA): TGTGCCACCAGCAGAGATCGACGGGGGGGCGACACCGGGGAGCTGTTTTTT. The rearrangement links TRBV15 to TRBJ2-2; 8 positions agree with TRBD2. Trimming at V came to 0 bases and at J to 3 bases, leaving 6 bases not matched to a gene. CDR3 length equals 17 residues. In germline, CDR1 is LNHNV, CDR2 YYDKDF (reference sequence). The full variable domain, its missing parts supplied by reference TRBV15 and TRBJ2-2, is DAMVIQNPRYQVTQFGKPVTLSCSQTLNHNVMYWYQQKSSQAPKLLFHYYDKDFNNEADTPDNFQSRRPNTSFCFLDIRSPGLGDTAMYLCATSRDRRGGDTGELFFGEGSRLTVL.

The genes are TRBV9 and TRBJ2-5, with a weak D call TRBD1 (6 bases). CDR3 length: 14 residues. Per the germline V gene, CDR1 is SGDLS and CDR2 is YYNGEE. V was cut by 0 bases and J by 5 bases, with 11 bases left in between. CDR3 in amino acids: CASSVGTGFETQYF. Written as DNA, the CDR3 is TGTGCCAGCAGCGTAGGCACAGGGTTCGAGACCCAGTACTTC.

This rearrangement joins TRBV5-1 to TRBJ2-1; a possible D gene is TRBD2 (6 bases). CDR1 is SGHRS, CDR2 YFSETQ, per germline. The CDR3 totals 20 residues. Trimming pared 4 bases from V and 2 bases from J, leaving 28 bases between. The CDR3 bases are TGCGCCAGCAGCGCCCGTACATGGGGGACCCTTCGGGGGACCTACAATGAGCAGTTCTTC. Its translation is CASSARTWGTLRGTYNEQFF.

V is TRBV28 and J is TRBJ2-7, with 10 bases lining up with TRBD1. V lost 5 bases, J lost 3 bases, and 4 bases stayed unmatched. From germline, CDR1 is MDHEN and CDR2 SYDVKM. The CDR3 extends over 14 amino acids. The CDR3 is CASSLTGGVYEQYF. CDR3 DNA: TGTGCCAGCAGTCTGACAGGGGGCGTCTACGAGCAGTACTTC. The whole variable domain, filled in from reference TRBV28 and TRBJ2-7, reads DVKVTQSSRYLVKRTGEKVFLECVQDMDHENMFWYRQDPGLGLRLIYFSYDVKMKEKGDIPEGYSVSREKKERFSLILESASTNQTSMYLCASSLTGGVYEQYFGPGTRLTVT.

This chain connects TRBV6-2 or TRBV6-3 to TRBJ2-4; 11 nucleotides line up with TRBD2. This CDR3 spans 18 amino acids. Germline loops: CDR1 MNHEY, CDR2 SVGEGT. V lost 2 bases to trimming and J lost 3 bases; unmatched junction nucleotides: 9. The CDR3 spells CASSYRLAGPELKNIQYF. DNA of the CDR3: TGTGCCAGCAGTTACAGACTAGCGGGACCCGAACTCAAAAACATTCAGTACTTC.

The V gene is TRBV2, the J gene TRBJ2-6; TRBD1 might be the D (6 bases). The germline V gene encodes CDR1 SNHLY and CDR2 FYNNEI. The CDR3 runs 15 residues. V lost 6 bases to trimming and J lost 4 bases, with 13 bases between them. CDR3 nucleotides: TGTGCCAGCAGCGGACAGCCGGGAGGGGCCAACGTCCTGACTTTC. Protein: CASSGQPGGANVLTF. Looking up the rest from reference TRBV2 and TRBJ2-6 gives the full variable domain: EPEVTQTPSHQVTQMGQEVILRCVPISNHLYFYWYRQILGQKVEFLVSFYNNEISEKSEIFDDQFSVERPDGSNFTLKIRSTKLEDSAMYFCASSGQPGGANVLTFGAGSRLTVL.

This sequence joins TRBV19 and TRBJ1-1, with TRBD1 matching 8 bases. Germline CDR1 is LNHDA and CDR2 is SQIVND (reference sequence). This CDR3 is 18 amino acids long. The trim removed 2 bases at V and 1 base at J, leaving 12 bases unmatched. The CDR3 bases are TGTGCCAGTAGTATAAGTTTCCGGACAGGGAAGGGGAACACTGAAGCTTTCTTT. It specifies CASSISFRTGKGNTEAFF.

V is TRBV7-8 and J is TRBJ2-2; TRBD2 matches at 14 bases. Germline CDR1 SGHVS, CDR2 FQNEAQ. This CDR3 contains 22 residues. V dropped 3 bases and J dropped 2; count of bases not matched to a gene: 17. CDR3 in DNA: TGTGCCAGCAGCTTGTCACCCGCGGGACTAGCGGGAGTAGGGGGAAACACCGGGGAGCTGTTTTTT. Its translation: CASSLSPAGLAGVGGNTGELFF.

V is TRBV27 and J is TRBJ2-3; TRBD2 agrees at 10 bases. V lost 4 bases, J lost 5 bases, and 6 bases stayed unmatched. The CDR3 contains 15 residues. Germline CDR1 reads MNHEY; CDR2 reads SMNVEV (reference sequence). The CDR3 DNA reads as TGTGCCAGCAGTTCGGCTAGCGGGAGAGGAGATACGCAGTATTTT. This sequence encodes CASSSASGRGDTQYF.

The rearrangement links TRBV6-5 to TRBJ1-1; D unresolved. V lost 4 bases and J 5 bases, leaving 17 bases between the germline ends. The CDR3 is 15 residues long. Germline CDR1 and CDR2: MNHEY and SVGAGI. CDR3 sequence reads: CASSSRGVLGTEAFF. CDR3 in DNA: TGTGCCAGCAGTTCCCGGGGAGTCCTCGGTACTGAAGCTTTCTTT.

V is TRBV5-4 and J is TRBJ2-2, with D maybe TRBD1 (6 bases). With 0 bases removed from V and 4 bases from J, the gap between germline ends came to 10 bases. This CDR3 has 15 amino acids. Germline CDR1 and CDR2: SGHNT and YYREEE (reference sequence). DNA of the CDR3: TGTGCCAGCAGCTTGGCACAGGGATCCACCGGGGAGCTGTTTTTT. Residues: CASSLAQGSTGELFF.

The chain couples TRBV9 to TRBJ2-2; TRBD2 matches at 10 bases. The CDR3 spans 17 residues. The germline V gene encodes CDR1 SGDLS and CDR2 YYNGEE. The ends lost 4 bases at V and 1 base at J; junction bases unmatched: 7. The CDR3 DNA reads TGTGCCAGCAGCTTAACCCGGACTAGCGGGAACACCGGGGAGCTGTTTTTT. This codes for CASSLTRTSGNTGELFF.

The chain couples TRBV18 to TRBJ1-3; 11 bases match TRBD1. The germline V gene encodes CDR1 KGHSH and CDR2 LQKENI. The V gene end was trimmed by 1 base and the J gene end by 2 bases; junction bases not matched to a gene: 4. CDR3 length: 17 residues. CDR3 coding DNA: TGTGCCAGCTCACCACAAAAGGGACAGGGGGCTGGAAACACCATATATTTT. Protein sequence: CASSPQKGQGAGNTIYF.

The chain has TRBV6-2 or TRBV6-3 and TRBJ2-1, with D perhaps matching TRBD1 (6 bases). Trimming pared 0 bases from V and 1 base from J, leaving 22 bases between. Germline loops: CDR1 MNHEY, CDR2 SVGEGT. The CDR3 covers 20 residues. CDR3 sequence (DNA): TGTGCCAGCAGTTACTCGGGGATATGGGGGACAATATCTTCCTACAATGAGCAGTTCTTC. Protein product: CASSYSGIWGTISSYNEQFF.

The rearrangement uses TRBV6-6 and TRBJ1-1; D is ambiguous. Germline loops: CDR1 MNHNY, CDR2 SVGAGI (reference sequence). V lost 2 bases to trimming and J lost 0 bases, with 7 bases between them. This CDR3 region has 14 residues. The CDR3 DNA is TGTGCCAGCAGTTACCCCGAGTTGAACACTGAAGCTTTCTTT. Residues: CASSYPELNTEAFF.

The chain is built from TRBV7-9 and TRBJ2-3; possible D gene TRBD2, 5 bases. The V gene's germline CDR1 is SEHNR and CDR2 FQNEAQ (reference sequence). V dropped 3 bases and J dropped 3 bases, with 16 bases sitting between them. The length of the CDR3 is 16 residues. The CDR3 sequence is CASSFAIATGTDTQYF. The CDR3, as DNA: TGTGCCAGCAGCTTCGCTATAGCGACGGGGACAGATACGCAGTATTTT.

The chain joins TRBV5-4 to TRBJ2-5; 8 bases align to TRBD1. The germline V gene has CDR1 SGHNT and CDR2 YYREEE (reference sequence). Germline trimming cut 5 bases from V and 2 bases from J; bases unmatched to any gene: 8. This CDR3 contains 15 residues. The chain's CDR3 is CASSPADRAQETQYF. CDR3 bases: TGTGCCAGCAGTCCGGCGGACAGGGCACAAGAGACCCAGTACTTC.

The rearrangement joins TRBV11-2 to TRBJ2-7; 16 nucleotides align to TRBD2. Germline V gene lookup returns CDR1 SGHAT and CDR2 FQNNGV. V trimming: 4 bases; J trimming: 2 bases; junction bases outside the gene matches: 5. This CDR3 is 17 amino acids long. CDR3 protein: CASSWGTSGRAAYEQYF. The CDR3 nucleotides read TGTGCCAGCAGCTGGGGGACTAGCGGGAGGGCCGCCTACGAGCAGTACTTC.

This sequence joins TRBV28 and TRBJ1-2; a weak D match, TRBD1 (5 bases). This CDR3 comprises 14 residues. Germline values: CDR1 MDHEN, CDR2 SYDVKM. The germline V and J ends were trimmed by 7 bases and 5 bases, with 17 bases remaining between them. The CDR3 region has the DNA TGTGCCAGCACCCTAGGGCCGGGGGATTATGGCTACACCTTC. Translated: CASTLGPGDYGYTF.

The chain links TRBV4-3 to TRBJ1-3; D ambiguous. CDR1 is LGHNA and CDR2 is YSLEER in the germline V gene. The CDR3 totals 15 residues. The V gene lost 4 bases and the J gene lost 0 bases, with 10 bases spanning the gap. The CDR3, as DNA: TGCGCCAGCAGCCCTCAGAGACTCTCTGGAAACACCATATATTTT. The encoded protein is CASSPQRLSGNTIYF.

V and J are TRBV27 and TRBJ1-1; D is perhaps TRBD1 (6 bases). The CDR3 is 14 residues long. V was shortened by 6 bases and J by 1 base, with 12 bases between the two germline ends. Germline V lookup: CDR1 MNHEY, CDR2 SMNVEV (reference sequence). The CDR3 bases are TGTGCCAGCAGGATAGCAGGGGAGAACACTGAAGCTTTCTTT. Residues: CASRIAGENTEAFF.

A single count supports this clone. V and J are TRBV6-5 and TRBJ2-3; D might be TRBD1 (6 bases). CDR1 and CDR2 from the germline V gene are MNHEY and SVGAGI. Trimming left V 9 bases short and J 5 bases short, with 18 bases between. This CDR3 spans 14 amino acids. The CDR3 sequence: CASKLGAPGDTQYF. DNA for the CDR3: TGTGCCAGTAAACTGGGGGCGCCCGGAGATACGCAGTATTTT.

V usage is TRBV28 and J usage is TRBJ1-5; D call uncertain. Per the germline V gene, CDR1 is MDHEN and CDR2 is SYDVKM. V shed 7 bases and J shed 1 base, with 8 bases lying between them. This CDR3 contains 13 residues. This CDR3 reads CASTVVSNQPQHF. CDR3 in DNA: TGTGCCAGCACCGTTGTGAGCAATCAGCCCCAGCATTTT.

This chain uses TRBV5-1 with TRBJ1-4; 10 bases align to TRBD1. The V and J ends lost 0 bases and 8 bases, in that order; junction bases with no gene match: 13. The CDR3 is 18 amino acids. Germline V gene data show CDR1 as SGHRS and CDR2 as YFSETQ. The CDR3 coding sequence is TGCGCCAGCAGCTTGGGGGACAGGGGCCCTTTGAGTGGGGAAAAACTGTTTTTT. Encoded protein: CASSLGDRGPLSGEKLFF. The full variable domain, rest sourced from reference TRBV5-1 and TRBJ1-4, is KAGVTQTPRYLIKTRGQQVTLSCSPISGHRSVSWYQQTPGQGLQFLFEYFSETQRNKGNFPGRFSGRQFSNSRSEMNVSTLELGDSALYLCASSLGDRGPLSGEKLFFGSGTQLSVL.

This CDR3 is CASSELRQAGYGYTF. CDR3 in DNA: TGTGCCAGCAGTGAATTACGACAGGCTGGCTATGGCTACACCTTC. This chain links TRBV6-1 with TRBJ1-2; maybe TRBD1 (6 bases). Germline V gene data show CDR1 as MNHNS and CDR2 as SASEGT. The V end lost 2 bases, the J end lost 4 bases, and 14 bases lay between the germline ends. This CDR3 region has 15 residues.

This rearrangement joins TRBV11-2 to TRBJ2-5; a weak D match, TRBD1 (5 bases). The CDR3 is 12 amino acids. The V gene's germline CDR1 is SGHAT and CDR2 FQNNGV. Deletions cut 6 bases from V and 4 bases from J, with 9 bases between. In DNA form, the CDR3 reads TGTGCCAGCAGTCGGACACCAGAGACCCAGTACTTC. Translated: CASSRTPETQYF.